Listed below are T cell receptor beta chains from one sample, sequenced in a study of cytomegalovirus exposure and HLA in healthy donors. Some clones are missing from TCRdb's copy, which holds only in-frame ones; the method was immunoSEQ multiplex PCR. This table holds 150,000 or so clones, 80% found once. The source material was PBMCs. The source of these receptors is a woman between 40 and 55 years old in good health and CMV-seropositive. Each CDR3 is given with its conserved first and last residue. The D gene is left open where the match is weak. The size field is filled for only some rows; it gives once, few, many or a size class.

j_call v_call d_call clone_size cdr3_length cdr3_aa cdr3_nt
TRBJ1-2 TRBV30 TRBD1 . 14 CAWSTGQGYYGYTF TGTGCCTGGTCTACCGGACAGGGTTACTATGGCTACACCTTC
TRBJ1-1 TRBV27 TRBD1 . 13 CASSYGQGAEAFF TGTGCCAGCAGTTACGGACAGGGGGCGGAAGCTTTCTTT
TRBJ2-7 TRBV7-9 TRBD2 . 12 CSSSSTSGEQYF TGTTCCAGCAGCTCCACTAGCGGGGAGCAGTACTTC
TRBJ1-1 TRBV4-1 . once 14 CASSPSGLNTEAFF TGCGCCAGCAGCCCCTCCGGGTTGAACACTGAAGCTTTCTTT
TRBJ1-2 TRBV10-1 . . 17 CASTPGSVDSENYGYTF TGCGCCAGCACCCCCGGTTCCGTTGACAGCGAGAACTATGGCTACACCTTC
TRBJ2-7 TRBV11-3 TRBD1 . 16 CASSPIRGRDSYEQYF TGTGCCAGCAGTCCAATCAGGGGGCGAGATTCCTACGAGCAGTACTTC
TRBJ1-5 TRBV28 TRBD1 . 15 CASSRGQGPNQPQHF TGTGCCAGCAGCCGTGGACAGGGACCCAATCAGCCCCAGCATTTT
TRBJ2-3 TRBV11-1 TRBD2 . 16 CASSLALIAGADTQYF TGTGCCAGCAGCTTAGCCCTAATAGCGGGTGCAGATACGCAGTATTTT
TRBJ2-5 TRBV7-9 TRBD1 . 15 CASSSNRGVQETQYF TGTGCCAGCAGCTCGAACAGGGGGGTTCAAGAGACCCAGTACTTC
TRBJ2-7 TRBV7-2 . . 13 CASSLDFKYEQYF TGTGCCAGCAGCTTGGACTTCAAGTACGAGCAGTACTTC
TRBJ2-7 TRBV7-8 TRBD2 once 14 CASSLGRESYEQYF TGTGCCAGCAGCCTCGGGAGGGAGAGCTACGAGCAGTACTTC
TRBJ2-7 TRBV5-6 . . 12 CASSFGIYEQYF TGTGCCAGCAGCTTCGGGATTTACGAGCAGTACTTC
TRBJ2-2 TRBV30 . . 12 CAWSYPTGELFF TGTGCCTGGAGCTACCCCACCGGGGAGCTGTTTTTT